Shown below are 29 T cell receptor beta chains from a single sample sequenced in a study of blood T cell repertoires in COVID-19. Libraries were prepared by immunoSEQ multiplex PCR; TCRdb keeps only in-frame clonotypes and omits some of them. The sample holds around 110,000 clones, roughly 83% seen once. The specimen sequenced was peripheral blood. Receptors originate from a woman in her seventies with acute or convalescent COVID-19.

The V gene is TRBV5-8, the J gene TRBJ1-4; 8 nucleotides align to TRBD1. The germline CDR1 and CDR2 sequences are SGHTS and YDEGEE. The V segment lost 4 bases and the J segment 3 bases; nucleotides outside the gene matches: 5. This CDR3 has 15 amino acids. The CDR3 sequence is CASSPTGASNEKLFF. Here the CDR3 DNA reads TGTGCCAGCAGCCCGACAGGGGCCTCTAATGAAAAACTGTTTTTT. The entire variable domain, with the rest obtained from reference TRBV5-8 and TRBJ1-4, is as follows: EAGVTQSPTHLIKTRGQQATLRCSPISGHTSVYWYQQALGLGLQFLLWYDEGEERNRGNFPPRFSGRQFPNYSSELNVNALELEDSALYLCASSPTGASNEKLFFGSGTQLSVL.

The chain links TRBV5-1 to TRBJ2-7, with TRBD1 identical over 7 bases. This CDR3 comprises 15 residues. Germline CDR1 SGHRS, CDR2 YFSETQ. V shed 4 bases, J shed 0 bases, and the junction held 7 bases outside the gene matches. CDR3 sequence: CASSARDSNSYEQYF. The CDR3 coding sequence is TGCGCCAGCAGCGCGAGGGACAGTAACTCCTACGAGCAGTACTTC.

The J gene is TRBJ1-1, the V gene TRBV6-5; no definite D call. The V and J ends lost 0 bases and 7 bases respectively, with 18 bases between them. From germline, CDR1 is MNHEY and CDR2 SVGAGI. This CDR3 spans 16 amino acids. DNA for the CDR3: TGTGCCAGCAGTTACTCGACACGGATCCGACGGTTTGAAGCTTTCTTT. It translates to CASSYSTRIRRFEAFF.

This clone was seen a single time. V and J are TRBV10-3 and TRBJ1-1, with D perhaps TRBD1 (5 bases). The CDR3 has 16 amino acids. V lost 3 bases, J lost 0 bases, and 14 bases lay in between. Germline assignment: CDR1 ENHRY and CDR2 SYGVKD. Written as DNA, the CDR3 is TGTGCCATCAGTGATAGGGGAAATGGGTTGAACACTGAAGCTTTCTTT. It yields the protein CAISDRGNGLNTEAFF.

The J gene is TRBJ2-2, the V gene TRBV19; TRBD1 agrees at 9 bases. The germline CDR1 and CDR2 sequences are LNHDA and SQIVND (reference sequence). Unmatched junction bases numbered 9, after V lost 6 bases and J lost 7 bases. The CDR3 spans 15 residues. CDR3 nucleotide sequence: TGTGCCAGTAGGACAGGGGGTTCCCCGGGCGGGGAGCTGTTTTTT. As protein: CASRTGGSPGGELFF.

The chain has TRBV10-3 and TRBJ2-3, with 9 bases identical to TRBD1. The J segment lost 0 bases and the V segment lost 11 bases, leaving 18 bases of the junction unmatched. The CDR3 runs to 18 residues. The germline V gene encodes CDR1 ENHRY and CDR2 SYGVKD. The CDR3 bases are TGTGCCTCGATGGGGACAGGGAAGAGAAAGTGGAGCACAGATACGCAGTATTTT. Its translation is CASMGTGKRKWSTDTQYF.

The rearrangement joins TRBV5-6 to TRBJ2-5, with 7 nucleotides matching TRBD1. Germline CDR1 is SGHDT and CDR2 is YYEEEE. The J segment lost 1 base and the V segment lost 1 base, leaving 4 bases of the junction unmatched. This CDR3 region has 15 residues. CDR3 residues: CASSLTGVGQETQYF. CDR3 nucleotides: TGTGCCAGCAGCTTGACAGGGGTAGGCCAAGAGACCCAGTACTTC. Drawing the rest from reference TRBV5-6 and TRBJ2-5, the complete variable domain is DAGVTQSPTHLIKTRGQQVTLRCSPKSGHDTVSWYQQALGQGPQFIFQYYEEEERQRGNFPDRFSGHQFPNYSSELNVNALLLGDSALYLCASSLTGVGQETQYFGPGTRLLVL.

V usage is TRBV3-1 (or the pseudogene TRBV3-2) and J usage is TRBJ2-3; possible D gene TRBD2, 5 bases. This CDR3 spans 18 amino acids. V lost 2 bases and J lost 3, with 21 bases in between. From germline, CDR1 is LGHDT and CDR2 YNNKEL (reference sequence). CDR3 amino acids: CASSQTRAKEGQTDTQYF. The CDR3 bases are TGTGCCAGCAGCCAAACCCGGGCTAAAGAGGGTCAGACAGATACGCAGTATTTT.

This rearrangement joins TRBV13 to TRBJ2-1; 7 positions match TRBD2. Germline V CDR1 and CDR2: PRHDT, FYEKMQ (reference sequence). This CDR3 has 16 residues. V was clipped by 2 bases and J by 2 bases; unmatched bases: 6. CDR3 in amino acids: CASSLPGRPPYNEQFF. The CDR3 coding sequence is TGTGCCAGCAGCTTACCCGGGAGGCCCCCCTACAATGAGCAGTTCTTC.

The V call is TRBV28, the J call TRBJ1-4, with a possible D match to TRBD1 (5 bases). Germline values: CDR1 MDHEN, CDR2 SYDVKM. V was shortened by 6 bases and J by 3 bases, with 14 bases between the two germline ends. The CDR3 totals 15 residues. CDR3: CASSPPGGANEKLFF. In nucleotides, the CDR3 is TGTGCCAGCAGCCCCCCGGGAGGGGCTAATGAAAAACTGTTTTTT.

The chain joins TRBV6-5 to TRBJ1-2; TRBD1 agrees at 8 bases. CDR3 length: 13 amino acids. Germline V gives CDR1 MNHEY, CDR2 SVGAGI. J was trimmed by 7 bases and V by 6 bases; bases with no gene match: 7. The CDR3 nucleotides are TGTGCCAGCAGCCGCCCACAGGGGGTTGGCTACACCTTC. It encodes CASSRPQGVGYTF.

This chain joins TRBV5-4 and TRBJ1-3; a weak D match, TRBD1 (6 bases). Per germline, CDR1 SGHNT and CDR2 YYREEE (reference sequence). CDR3 length: 16 amino acids. V gave up 3 bases and J gave up 1 base, with 14 bases separating them. The CDR3 spells CASSSQGYGSGNTIYF. CDR3 DNA: TGTGCCAGCAGCTCCCAGGGGTACGGGTCTGGAAACACCATATATTTT.

The chain links TRBV5-6 to TRBJ2-1, with TRBD2 identical over 9 bases. Germline CDR1 and CDR2: SGHDT and YYEEEE. The V gene end was trimmed by 4 bases and the J gene end by 4 bases; junction bases not matched to a gene: 9. The CDR3 runs to 16 residues. The chain's CDR3 is CASSTPRGGFYNEQFF. In nucleotides, the CDR3 is TGTGCCAGCAGCACTCCGCGGGGGGGCTTTTACAATGAGCAGTTCTTC.

The chain joins TRBV6-1 to TRBJ2-7; D is possibly TRBD2 (7 bases). The CDR3 sequence is 15 residues long. Trimming took off 0 bases at V and 4 bases at J, with 13 bases between the two ends. Germline CDR1 reads MNHNS; CDR2 reads SASEGT. The CDR3 coding sequence is TGTGCCAGCAGTGAAGCATGGGGGAGGGGGTACGAGCAGTACTTC. Its translation is CASSEAWGRGYEQYF.

The chain couples TRBV19 to TRBJ2-6; D ambiguous. Trimming shortened V by 0 bases and J by 0 bases, and 6 bases separated the two germline ends. This CDR3 region has 16 residues. Germline CDR1 LNHDA, CDR2 SQIVND (reference sequence). CDR3: CASSIDHSSGANVLTF. CDR3 DNA: TGTGCCAGTAGTATAGATCACAGCTCTGGGGCCAACGTCCTGACTTTC.

The chain combines TRBV5-1 with TRBJ2-5; the D gene is possibly TRBD1 (5 bases). The V gene lost 6 bases and the J gene lost 0 bases, with 12 bases spanning the gap. The CDR3 length is 14 residues. CDR1 and CDR2 from the germline V gene are SGHRS and YFSETQ. CDR3: CASKRGSYQETQYF. CDR3 sequence (DNA): TGCGCCAGCAAAAGGGGTTCCTACCAAGAGACCCAGTACTTC.

V gene TRBV28 combines with J gene TRBJ1-2; 10 bases agree with TRBD1. The V and J ends lost 6 bases and 2 bases, in that order; junction bases with no gene match: 6. The CDR3 runs 15 residues. CDR1 and CDR2 (germline): MDHEN, SYDVKM. The CDR3 DNA reads TGTGCCAGCAGCCTGGGACAGGGGAGAAACTATGGCTACACCTTC. Its protein product is CASSLGQGRNYGYTF.

This clone was recorded once. This chain joins TRBV25-1 and TRBJ1-4, with a possible D match to TRBD1 (6 bases). The CDR3 covers 13 residues. Between the trimmed V and J ends, which lost 11 bases and 4 bases, there was a span of 14 bases. Per germline, CDR1 MGHDK and CDR2 SYGVNS. The CDR3 spells CAAGEGGNEKLFF. In nucleotides, the CDR3 is TGTGCCGCCGGCGAAGGGGGTAATGAAAAACTGTTTTTT.

CDR3 DNA sequence: TGTGCCAGCAGCAAAGAACTAGCGGGAGGGGTTGAGCAGTTCTTC. This encodes CASSKELAGGVEQFF. The V gene is TRBV21-1, the J gene TRBJ2-1; the table's D call, TRBD2, was not checked against the DNA. TRBV21-1 is an annotated pseudogene. CDR3 length equals 15 residues.

This chain joins TRBV7-2 and TRBJ2-2; a weak D match, TRBD2 (6 bases). The CDR3 runs 15 residues. CDR1 is SGHTA, CDR2 FQGNSA, per germline. V lost 4 bases, J lost 2 bases, and 11 bases lay in between. The CDR3 spells CASSSREFNTGELFF. CDR3 DNA sequence: TGTGCCAGCAGCTCCCGGGAGTTTAACACCGGGGAGCTGTTTTTT.

The chain combines TRBV3-1 (or the pseudogene TRBV3-2) with TRBJ1-1, with 7 bases that match TRBD1. This CDR3 is built from 16 residues. Germline V gene sequence: CDR1 LGHDT, CDR2 YNNKEL (reference sequence). V was pared by 1 base and J by 0 bases, with 5 bases of the junction left unmatched. CDR3 in DNA: TGTGCCAGCAGCCAAGTTTTGGGACAGCTGAACACTGAAGCTTTCTTT. This sequence encodes CASSQVLGQLNTEAFF.

This chain joins TRBV18 and TRBJ2-5; TRBD1 aligns across 9 bases. Trimming removed 1 base from V and 5 bases from J; junction bases left unmatched: 2. Germline values: CDR1 KGHSH, CDR2 LQKENI. The CDR3 runs to 14 residues. The CDR3 nucleotides read TGTGCCAGCTCACCACAACAGGGGGCTGAGACCCAGTACTTC. This encodes CASSPQQGAETQYF.

J is TRBJ1-1 and V is TRBV19; 8 nucleotides align to TRBD1. Germline lookup yields CDR1 LNHDA and CDR2 SQIVND (reference sequence). J was trimmed by 6 bases and V by 6 bases; bases with no gene match: 9. This CDR3 region has 14 residues. CDR3 DNA sequence: TGTGCCAGTAGCGCCGGGACAGGAAAGGCTGAAGCTTTCTTT. Translation gives CASSAGTGKAEAFF.

The V and J genes are TRBV5-1 and TRBJ2-5; perhaps TRBD2 as D (7 bases). This CDR3 contains 16 residues. Germline V gene sequence: CDR1 SGHRS, CDR2 YFSETQ. The V end was cut by 4 bases, the J end by 1 base, with 17 bases between. The CDR3 DNA sequence: TGCGCCAGCAGCCCCGTTCAGGGAGGGGGCCAAGAGACCCAGTACTTC. This gives the protein CASSPVQGGGQETQYF.

V usage is TRBV2 and J usage is TRBJ2-1, with TRBD2 matching 10 bases. Per germline, CDR1 SNHLY and CDR2 FYNNEI. J lost 7 bases, V lost 4 bases, and 10 bases had no gene match. This CDR3 region has 16 residues. CDR3 loop: CASSAESGGAGNEQFF. CDR3 nucleotides: TGTGCCAGCAGTGCAGAGAGCGGGGGGGCCGGTAATGAGCAGTTCTTC.

This clone was detected once. The chain employs TRBV3-1 (or the pseudogene TRBV3-2) and TRBJ1-5; D is ambiguous. Trimming took 0 bases from V and 1 from J, leaving 13 bases between them. Germline V gives CDR1 LGHDT, CDR2 YNNKEL (reference sequence). This CDR3 is 17 amino acids long. The CDR3 spells CASSQDPGAPSNQPQHF. CDR3 bases: TGTGCCAGCAGCCAAGATCCGGGAGCTCCAAGCAATCAGCCCCAGCATTTT.

The chain is built from TRBV5-8 and TRBJ2-1, with 12 bases fitting TRBD2. This CDR3 has 14 amino acids. From germline, CDR1 is SGHTS and CDR2 YDEGEE. V trimming: 4 bases; J trimming: 7 bases; junction bases outside the gene matches: 3. CDR3 amino acids: CASSPLAGGNEQFF. DNA of the CDR3: TGTGCCAGCAGCCCACTAGCGGGGGGAAATGAGCAGTTCTTC. Together with reference TRBV5-8 and TRBJ2-1, the CDR3 gives the full variable domain: EAGVTQSPTHLIKTRGQQATLRCSPISGHTSVYWYQQALGLGLQFLLWYDEGEERNRGNFPPRFSGRQFPNYSSELNVNALELEDSALYLCASSPLAGGNEQFFGPGTRLTVL.

The chain links TRBV28 to TRBJ1-3; D call uncertain. CDR1 and CDR2 from the germline V gene are MDHEN and SYDVKM. This CDR3 is 16 amino acids long. Trimming stripped 8 bases from V and 0 bases from J, with 17 bases between. The CDR3 region has the DNA TGTGCCAGCCTTCCGGGTGGCCTACTCTCTGGAAACACCATATATTTT. As protein: CASLPGGLLSGNTIYF.

This clone occurred once. V usage is TRBV19 and J usage is TRBJ2-3, with D perhaps matching TRBD2 (5 bases). Germline lookup yields CDR1 LNHDA and CDR2 SQIVND (reference sequence). Deletions cut 3 bases from V and 6 bases from J, with 7 bases between. This CDR3 has 12 residues. The CDR3 sequence is CASSIPGDTQYF. CDR3 in DNA: TGTGCCAGTAGTATTCCGGGGGATACGCAGTATTTT.